The 5 T cell receptor beta chains given below trace back to one sample, sequenced in a study of T cell repertoires in cytomegalovirus infection (dated by TCRdb to about 2019). The treatment or condition label of this sample denotes: in vitro stimulation with specific CMV peptide epitopes to enrich CMV-specific T cells. The instrument given in TCRdb is Illumina HiSeq 1500. Through fastp at Q25 and MiXCR, TCRdb rebuilt clones from the public reads, retaining in-frame beta chains. All rows with the same CDR3 protein become a single entry with the most common DNA and genes. In this sample the table shows hundreds of thousands of distinct CDR3 sequences, about 30% of which occur a single time. Roughly 20% of the sample rests with the top ten. Antigens of these TCRs are unknown. The sample consisted of cultured PBMCs, taken from culture after CMV antigen stimulation. These receptors all stem from a human donor in good health (CMV status not recorded). Some clones in this sample may be carry-over from other donors' samples.

The V gene is TRBV7-9, the J gene TRBJ1-4, with TRBD1 matching 11 bases. The CDR3 runs 18 residues. The germline gives CDR1 SEHNR, CDR2 FQNEAQ (reference sequence). V dropped 5 bases and J dropped 0; count of bases not matched to a gene: 8. The CDR3, as DNA: TGTGCCAGCAGCGGGGGACAGGGGGAGCCAACAACTAATGAAAAACTGTTTTTT. This gives the protein CASSGGQGEPTTNEKLFF.

There are a few counts of this clonotype. The rearrangement joins TRBV14 to TRBJ2-7; TRBD1 matches at 10 bases. Trimming took 5 bases from V and 6 from J; bases not matched to a gene: 4. CDR1 SGHDN and CDR2 FVKESK come from the germline V gene. The CDR3 totals 13 residues. The CDR3 reads CASSDRGQREQYF. In DNA, the CDR3 is TGTGCCAGCAGCGACAGGGGGCAGCGCGAGCAGTACTTC.

The V call is TRBV6-2 or TRBV6-3, the J call TRBJ2-7; D may be TRBD1 (6 bases). The CDR3 is made up of 15 amino acids. The V end was cut by 7 bases, the J end by 2 bases, with 18 bases between. Germline V CDR1 and CDR2: MNHEY, SVGEGT. The CDR3 DNA reads as TGTGCCAGCACCGGACTTAGAGAGGGGGCCTACGAGCAGTACTTC. Its translation: CASTGLREGAYEQYF.

The rearrangement links TRBV7-9 to TRBJ2-3; D call uncertain. The CDR3 is made up of 16 amino acids. Deletions cut 0 bases from V and 6 bases from J, with 16 bases between. The germline V gene has CDR1 SEHNR and CDR2 FQNEAQ (reference sequence). The CDR3 DNA follows: TGTGCCAGCAGCTTAGCTGTGTGGGGTGAGGTGGATACGCAGTATTTT. The encoded protein is CASSLAVWGEVDTQYF. Full variable domain (remainder filled in from reference TRBV7-9 and TRBJ2-3): DTGVSQNPRHKITKRGQNVTFRCDPISEHNRLYWYRQTLGQGPEFLTYFQNEAQLEKSRLLSDRFSAERPKGSFSTLEIQRTEQGDSAMYLCASSLAVWGEVDTQYFGPGTRLTVL.

The J gene is TRBJ2-3, the V gene TRBV12-5, with TRBD2 matching 8 bases. In germline, CDR1 is LGHNT, CDR2 FRNRAP. The CDR3 totals 15 residues. The junction had 5 bases not matched to a gene; V was cut back by 3 bases and J by 3 bases. CDR3 residues: CASGFAGGRTDTQYF. CDR3 bases: TGTGCTAGTGGTTTTGCGGGAGGTCGGACAGATACGCAGTATTTT.